The 7 T cell receptor beta chains below all came from one sample that was sequenced in a study of response to subunit inactivated influenza vaccine. MiXCR, run by TCRdb on the RT-PCR reads, gives a single entry per CDR3 protein. The repertoire includes approximately 730,000 distinct CDR3 sequences, over 11% of them detected once, and 6.5% to 8.5% sits in the top ten. Material: PBMCs from blood, obtained around two weeks before vaccination. The receptors come from a man over 45 who received an inactivated influenza vaccine.

The chain uses TRBV3-1 and TRBJ2-3, with D perhaps assigned TRBD1 or TRBD2 (5 bases each). CDR1 and CDR2 (germline): LGHDT, YNNKEL (reference sequence). The CDR3 contains 16 residues. The germline V and J ends were trimmed by 5 bases and 0 bases, with 15 bases remaining between them. Written as DNA, the CDR3 is TGTGCCAGCAGCGCCCCCGGGACGAGGAGCACAGATACGCAGTATTTT. Its protein product is CASSAPGTRSTDTQYF.

Regarding this clonotype: Just one base apart from a much larger clone, this may be a read error. This chain links TRBV7-9 with TRBJ2-1; 12 nucleotides align to TRBD2. The CDR3 length is 16 residues. The J segment lost 8 bases and the V segment lost 5 bases, leaving 10 bases of the junction unmatched. In germline, CDR1 is SEHNR, CDR2 FQNEAQ (reference sequence). CDR3 loop: CASSPRELAGGYEQFF. CDR3 DNA sequence: TGTGCCAGCAGCCCACGAGAACTAGCGGGGGGATATGAGCAGTTCTTC.

This clonotype occurred a few times. V usage is TRBV11-2 and J usage is TRBJ1-1; 8 bases map to TRBD1. From germline, CDR1 is SGHAT and CDR2 FQNNGV. J was trimmed by 11 bases and V by 0 bases; bases with no gene match: 5. This CDR3 contains 13 residues. CDR3 protein: CASSLERQGRAFF. CDR3 nucleotide sequence: TGTGCCAGCAGCTTAGAAAGACAGGGGCGGGCTTTCTTT. The variable domain in full, completed from reference TRBV11-2 and TRBJ1-1, reads EAGVAQSPRYKIIEKRQSVAFWCNPISGHATLYWYQQILGQGPKLLIQFQNNGVVDDSQLPKDRFSAERLKGVDSTLKIQPAKLEDSAVYLCASSLERQGRAFFGQGTRLTVV.

The chain is built from TRBV7-2 and TRBJ1-2; D might be TRBD1 (5 bases). The CDR3 has 15 residues. Germline V gene data show CDR1 as SGHTA and CDR2 as FQGNSA. The V end lost 1 base, the J end lost 6 bases, and 15 bases lay between the germline ends. Here the CDR3 DNA reads TGTGCCAGCAGCTTAGTCCCTACAGAAGGGGATGGCTACACCTTC. Its protein product is CASSLVPTEGDGYTF.

This chain links TRBV11-1 with TRBJ2-2; TRBD2 might be the D (7 bases). The CDR3 contains 15 residues. V lost 3 bases to trimming and J lost 4 bases, with 12 bases between them. Germline V CDR1 and CDR2: SGHAT, FQDESV (reference sequence). CDR3 nucleotides: TGTGCCAGCAGCTTCGGGGGGCCGGGCACCGGGGAGCTGTTTTTT. Protein: CASSFGGPGTGELFF. Together with reference TRBV11-1 and TRBJ2-2, the CDR3 gives the full variable domain: EAEVAQSPRYKITEKSQAVAFWCDPISGHATLYWYRQILGQGPELLVQFQDESVVDDSQLPKDRFSAERLKGVDSTLKIQPAELGDSAMYLCASSFGGPGTGELFFGEGSRLTVL.

For this clonotype: Its ends do not fully match the called genes, so a read error is possible. The chain is built from TRBV6-2 or TRBV6-3 and TRBJ2-7; D uncertain. The V gene's germline CDR1 is MNHEY and CDR2 SVGEGT. The CDR3 is 15 residues long. In nucleotides, the CDR3 is TGTGCCAGCAGTAAACCTATGGGCAGCTCCTGCGAGCAGTACTTC. Protein: CASSKPMGSSCEQYF.

The chain combines TRBV10-3 with TRBJ2-1, with D perhaps TRBD1 or TRBD2 (6 bases each). Germline CDR1 ENHRY, CDR2 SYGVKD. This CDR3 spans 16 amino acids. V lost 4 bases, J lost 7 bases, and 20 bases lay in between. The DNA of the CDR3 is TGTGCCATCAGTGGAGGAGGGGGAGCGACGAGGAATGAGCAGTTCTTC. Its translation: CAISGGGGATRNEQFF.